Shown below are 29 T cell receptor beta chains from a single sample sequenced in a study of human T cells and chemical hapten exposure. Time point denoted: patch test 2, 6 weeks after DPC sensitization. Described treatment: therapeutic diphenylcyclopropenone sensitization with weekly scalp DPC. One entry per CDR3 protein, called by TCRdb with MiXCR from the RACE reads. The sample has a few hundred thousand distinct CDR3 sequences; about 6% are singletons. Sequences were derived from whole blood, sampled in connection with sensitization to the hapten diphenylcyclopropenone (DPC). Receptors were obtained from a woman aged 18-30 years with alopecia areata. Some clones in this sample may be carry-over from other donors' samples.

The gene calls are TRBV15 and TRBJ1-2; no reliable D call. The V and J ends lost 0 bases and 3 bases respectively, with 14 bases between them. CDR3 length: 16 amino acids. Per germline, CDR1 LNHNV and CDR2 YYDKDF (reference sequence). The CDR3 nucleotides read TGTGCCACCAGCAGAGATCGCCAAGGGAGAGACTATGGCTACACCTTC. Protein sequence: CATSRDRQGRDYGYTF.

This clonotype was detected a few times. The chain carries TRBV7-9 and TRBJ2-2; 8 positions agree with TRBD1. This CDR3 contains 15 residues. The V gene's germline CDR1 is SEHNR and CDR2 FQNEAQ (reference sequence). V shed 5 bases, J shed 4 bases, and the junction held 6 bases outside the gene matches. CDR3 DNA: TGTGCCAGCAGCCCAAGGGACAGGCCCACCGGGGAGCTGTTTTTT. Translated, it gives CASSPRDRPTGELFF.

Ten or more counts support this clonotype. The CDR3 nucleotides are TGTGCCAGCAGTTATCAGGGTGACACTGAAGCTTTCTTT. Translated, it gives CASSYQGDTEAFF. The V call is TRBV6-2 or TRBV6-3, the J call TRBJ1-1; the D gene is possibly TRBD1 (5 bases). V was clipped by 3 bases and J by 3 bases, with 8 bases between them. Per germline, CDR1 MNHEY and CDR2 SVGEGT. The CDR3 is made up of 13 amino acids.

This clonotype was observed at least ten times. The V call is TRBV4-3, the J call TRBJ2-3, with D perhaps TRBD1 (5 bases). V lost 0 bases to trimming and J lost 2 bases, with 15 bases between them. Germline-derived CDR1 and CDR2 are LGHNA and YSLEER. The CDR3 length is 17 residues. CDR3 nucleotide sequence: TGCGCCAGCAGCCAAGACCAGACGACAGCCTACACAGATACGCAGTATTTT. This translates into CASSQDQTTAYTDTQYF.

This sequence joins TRBV28 and TRBJ2-6; 8 nucleotides align to TRBD1. This CDR3 is built from 17 residues. V shed 5 bases, J shed 4 bases, and the junction held 10 bases outside the gene matches. Per the germline V gene, CDR1 is MDHEN and CDR2 is SYDVKM. This chain's CDR3 is CASSGTGASHGANVLTF. The CDR3 DNA reads TGTGCCAGCAGTGGGACAGGTGCCTCTCACGGGGCCAACGTCCTGACTTTC.

This clonotype has just a few counts. The chain is built from TRBV7-9 and TRBJ2-3, with D possibly being TRBD2 (6 bases). Trimming removed 3 bases from V and 3 bases from J, with 10 bases in between. Germline CDR1 is SEHNR and CDR2 is FQNEAQ (reference sequence). The CDR3 runs to 14 residues. CDR3 nucleotides: TGTGCCAGCAGCTTTTCGGGGGATACAGATACGCAGTATTTT. Its translation: CASSFSGDTDTQYF.

This clonotype was seen many times. The CDR3 DNA reads TGTGCCAGCTCCAGTTATCGCAGGGAATCTGAAGCTTTCTTT. It encodes CASSSYRRESEAFF. This chain links TRBV12-3 or TRBV12-4 with TRBJ1-1, with TRBD1 as a possible D gene (5 bases). The ends were cut back, 8 bases at V and 6 bases at J, with 19 bases in the middle. The CDR3 consists of 14 residues.

The CDR3 loop is CASSQDRGNNSPLHF. The CDR3 DNA sequence: TGCGCCAGCAGCCAAGACAGGGGGAATAATTCACCCCTCCACTTT. The chain couples TRBV4-3 to TRBJ1-6; the match to TRBD1 covers 7 bases. The V and J ends lost 0 bases and 5 bases, in that order; junction bases with no gene match: 1. Germline V lookup: CDR1 LGHNA, CDR2 YSLEER. This CDR3 comprises 15 residues.

This clonotype was seen many times. The genes are TRBV4-2 and TRBJ2-2, with D possibly being TRBD2 (7 bases). The germline gives CDR1 LGHNA, CDR2 YNFKEQ. The CDR3 spans 15 residues. V lost 2 bases and J lost 4, with 11 bases in between. CDR3: CASSQRGGATGELFF. Written as DNA, the CDR3 is TGTGCCAGCAGCCAAAGAGGGGGGGCCACCGGGGAGCTGTTTTTT.

The rearrangement joins TRBV29-1 to TRBJ2-5, with D perhaps TRBD1 or TRBD2 (5 bases each). Per the germline V gene, CDR1 is SQVTM and CDR2 is ANQGSEA. The V end was cut by 4 bases, the J end by 5 bases, with 14 bases between. CDR3 size: 13 residues. In DNA, the CDR3 is TGCAGCGTTGCCGGGACGCGCCCGGAGACCCAGTACTTC. Translation: CSVAGTRPETQYF.

The chain is built from TRBV6-1 and TRBJ2-5; D is undetermined. Per the germline V gene, CDR1 is MNHNS and CDR2 is SASEGT. The CDR3 spans 12 residues. Between the trimmed V and J ends, which lost 7 bases and 3 bases, there was a span of 9 bases. CDR3 coding DNA: TGTGCCAGCAAGGGTCACAAAGAGACCCAGTACTTC. This gives the protein CASKGHKETQYF.

This clonotype was seen ten or more times. The gene calls are TRBV29-1 and TRBJ2-1, with a tentative D call TRBD2 (5 bases). V was clipped by 4 bases and J by 5 bases, with 12 bases between them. There are 13 residues in the CDR3. Germline V gene data show CDR1 as SQVTM and CDR2 as ANQGSEA. The CDR3 reads CSVAEWGDNEQFF. The CDR3 DNA reads as TGCAGCGTTGCTGAGTGGGGAGACAATGAGCAGTTCTTC.

This clonotype has a count of ten or more. The rearrangement joins TRBV4-3 to TRBJ2-1; TRBD2 aligns across 9 bases. The CDR3 has 15 residues. The trim removed 1 base at V and 9 bases at J, leaving 7 bases unmatched. CDR1 is LGHNA and CDR2 is YSLEER in the germline V gene. CDR3 nucleotide sequence: TGCGCCAGCAGCCAAGCTAGCGGGGACTTAAGTGAGCAGTTCTTC. Protein product: CASSQASGDLSEQFF.

This rearrangement joins TRBV12-3 or TRBV12-4 to TRBJ2-7; D not certain. CDR3 length: 13 amino acids. V lost 4 bases and J lost 9, with 16 bases in between. The CDR3 loop reads CASSSVPGSWQYF. In nucleotides, the CDR3 is TGTGCCAGCAGTTCGGTCCCGGGTTCTTGGCAGTACTTC.

This clonotype was observed at least ten times. This chain joins TRBV6-6 and TRBJ1-2; D not resolved. V lost 2 bases and J lost 6, with 1 base in between. CDR3 size: 10 residues. The germline V gene encodes CDR1 MNHNY and CDR2 SVGAGI (reference sequence). The CDR3 nucleotides read TGTGCCAGCAGTTACAATGGCTACACCTTC. It yields the protein CASSYNGYTF.

As regards this clonotype: Germline and junction disagree at one end, which may indicate a read error. The J gene is TRBJ2-6, the V gene TRBV5-4; D may be TRBD1 (5 bases). The CDR3 has 15 residues. CDR1 and CDR2 from the germline V gene are SGHNT and YYREEE (reference sequence). CDR3 bases: TGTGCCAGCAGCTCGTCGGGCGATGGGGCCAACGTCCCGACTTTC. Amino acid sequence: CASSSSGDGANVPTF.

With regard to this clonotype: This may be a read error, as it is one base from a much larger clone. Likely a read error: the CDR3 ends without its conserved phenylalanine or tryptophan. The chain has TRBV11-2 and TRBJ1-4; tentatively, D is TRBD1 (5 bases). Germline values: CDR1 SGHAT, CDR2 FQNNGV. Trimming removed 4 bases at V and 7 bases at J, with 19 bases between. The CDR3 loop spans 16 amino acids. The CDR3 protein is CASSSLRGLEVEKLFS. CDR3 nucleotide sequence: TGTGCCAGCAGCTCCCTTCGGGGGTTAGAGGTTGAAAAACTGTTTTCT.

The CDR3 here is CASSYSSRDYEQYF. The CDR3, as DNA: TGTGCCAGCAGTTACTCGAGTAGGGACTACGAGCAGTACTTC. This chain links TRBV6-2 or TRBV6-3 with TRBJ2-7; D not resolved. The CDR3 loop spans 14 amino acids. Trimming pared 0 bases from V and 3 bases from J, leaving 9 bases between. Germline V lookup: CDR1 MNHEY, CDR2 SVGEGT.

In this sample, this clonotype turned up a few times. The genes are TRBV12-3 or TRBV12-4 and TRBJ1-5; a possible D gene is TRBD1 (6 bases). The V end lost 7 bases, the J end lost 4 bases, and 17 bases lay between the germline ends. The CDR3 is 15 residues long. The CDR3 sequence is CASTLSGTNNQPQHF. CDR3 nucleotide sequence: TGTGCCAGCACCCTGTCCGGGACAAATAATCAGCCCCAGCATTTT.

The rearrangement uses TRBV27 and TRBJ1-5; D possibly corresponds to TRBD1 (5 bases). There are 13 residues in the CDR3. Germline V lookup: CDR1 MNHEY, CDR2 SMNVEV (reference sequence). V lost 6 bases and J lost 5, with 11 bases in between. This CDR3 is CASRMGPYQPQHF. CDR3 sequence (DNA): TGTGCCAGCAGGATGGGACCGTATCAGCCCCAGCATTTT.

The rearrangement links TRBV14 to TRBJ1-6, with TRBD1 matching over 8 bases. This CDR3 has 14 residues. J was trimmed by 10 bases and V by 4 bases; bases with no gene match: 6. Germline loops: CDR1 SGHDN, CDR2 FVKESK. CDR3 sequence: CASSRLTGDSPLHF. The CDR3 DNA follows: TGTGCCAGCAGCCGACTGACAGGGGACTCACCCCTCCACTTT.

This clonotype was observed a handful of times. The chain carries TRBV5-6 and TRBJ2-5; possible D gene TRBD2, 5 bases. Trimming stripped 4 bases from V and 3 bases from J, with 10 bases between. Germline V gene lookup returns CDR1 SGHDT and CDR2 YYEEEE. This CDR3 is built from 13 residues. CDR3: CASSTTTKETQYF. The CDR3 region has the DNA TGTGCCAGCAGCACGACTACCAAAGAGACCCAGTACTTC.

This clonotype has at least ten counts. The gene calls are TRBV27 and TRBJ1-2; no clear D gene. V dropped 2 bases and J dropped 4 bases, with 8 bases sitting between them. In germline, CDR1 is MNHEY, CDR2 SMNVEV (reference sequence). CDR3 length equals 13 residues. The DNA of the CDR3 is TGTGCCAGCAGTTTAAAAGGGCCCTATGGCTACACCTTC. Protein product: CASSLKGPYGYTF.

V gene TRBV20-1 combines with J gene TRBJ2-7, with 7 bases aligning to TRBD1. With V trimmed by 8 bases and J by 0 bases, 7 bases remained unmatched. CDR1 and CDR2 from the germline V gene are DFQATT and SNEGSKA (reference sequence). The CDR3 has 13 residues. The CDR3 coding sequence is TGCAGTTTCGACAGGGCGAGCTCCTACGAGCAGTACTTC. It encodes CSFDRASSYEQYF.

This chain links TRBV5-1 with TRBJ2-1; D remains unclear. The CDR3 loop spans 15 amino acids. Trimming took off 4 bases at V and 3 bases at J, with 14 bases between the two ends. Germline CDR1 SGHRS, CDR2 YFSETQ. The DNA of the CDR3 is TGCGCCAGCAGCCCTGGGGTGCTATACTACAATGAGCAGTTCTTC. Amino acids: CASSPGVLYYNEQFF.

V gene TRBV12-3 or TRBV12-4 combines with J gene TRBJ2-3; D assignment may be TRBD1 or TRBD2 (5 bases each). The CDR3 runs 13 residues. Trimming took 7 bases from V and 2 from J, leaving 10 bases between them. The CDR3 reads CASKLGTTDTQYF. Written as DNA, the CDR3 is TGTGCCAGCAAACTCGGGACCACAGATACGCAGTATTTT.

A few counts support this clonotype. The chain carries TRBV11-2 and TRBJ2-2, with D unresolved. The germline V and J ends were trimmed by 1 base and 1 base, with 10 bases remaining between them. The CDR3 extends over 16 amino acids. Germline CDR1 reads SGHAT; CDR2 reads FQNNGV. CDR3 region: CASSLVAYLNTGELFF. As DNA, the CDR3 is TGTGCCAGCAGCTTAGTGGCCTACTTGAACACCGGGGAGCTGTTTTTT.

In its sample, this clonotype was seen many times. The chain has TRBV28 and TRBJ2-1; the D gene could be TRBD1 or TRBD2 (5 bases each). Germline assignment: CDR1 MDHEN and CDR2 SYDVKM. The CDR3 spans 15 residues. V was clipped by 7 bases and J by 0 bases, with 13 bases between them. The CDR3 spells CASILGGSSYNEQFF. The CDR3 DNA reads as TGTGCCAGCATACTTGGGGGTAGCTCCTACAATGAGCAGTTCTTC.

This clonotype has at least ten counts. The V call is TRBV12-3 or TRBV12-4, the J call TRBJ1-4; D is ambiguous. CDR3 length equals 12 residues. Trimming left V 1 base short and J 7 bases short, with 4 bases between. The CDR3: CASSLDGEKLFF. The CDR3 coding sequence is TGTGCCAGCAGTTTAGACGGTGAAAAACTGTTTTTT.